The 10 T cell receptor beta chains below were found in one sample sequenced in a study of T-cell memory formation after mild COVID-19. TCRdb ran MiXCR on the 5' RACE reads and lists one entry per CDR3 protein. Here the sample spans 470,000 or so distinct CDR3 sequences, roughly 18% being singletons. The material sequenced was PBMCs or a T cell subset sorted from them (not recorded which). These receptors came from an adult woman who had mild COVID-19 (a few samples of this study predate the infection). Cell type and time point are not known.

This chain links TRBV11-3 with TRBJ2-1, with 16 bases that match TRBD2. Germline V CDR1 and CDR2: SGHNT, YENEEA. The CDR3 spans 16 residues. V lost 4 bases and J lost 8; bases outside the gene matches: 5. The CDR3 DNA follows: TGTGCCAGCAGCTCGGGGACTAGCGGGGGGGTCCATGAGCAGTTCTTC. Protein: CASSSGTSGGVHEQFF. Full variable domain (remainder filled in from reference TRBV11-3 and TRBJ2-1): EAGVVQSPRYKIIEKKQPVAFWCNPISGHNTLYWYLQNLGQGPELLIRYENEEAVDDSQLPKDRFSAERLKGVDSTLKIQPAELGDSAVYLCASSSGTSGGVHEQFFGPGTRLTVL.

The V gene is TRBV27, the J gene TRBJ1-1, with unresolved D. The germline CDR1 and CDR2 sequences are MNHEY and SMNVEV (reference sequence). Trimming left V 5 bases short and J 0 bases short, with 7 bases between. This CDR3 has 13 residues. The CDR3 reads CASSRYMNTEAFF. Here the CDR3 DNA reads TGTGCCAGCAGTCGCTATATGAACACTGAAGCTTTCTTT.

This sequence joins TRBV2 and TRBJ2-3; 10 nucleotides agree with TRBD2. Losses at the gene ends were 6 bases for V and 3 bases for J; bases not matched to a gene: 12. The germline CDR1 and CDR2 sequences are SNHLY and FYNNEI. The CDR3 runs 17 residues. In DNA, the CDR3 is TGTGCCAGCAGCGTTATCGGGCTAGCGGGGGATACAGATACGCAGTATTTT. This encodes CASSVIGLAGDTDTQYF.

This clonotype was counted ten times or more. This chain joins TRBV9 and TRBJ2-3, with a possible D match to TRBD2 (5 bases). This CDR3 has 14 amino acids. Germline values: CDR1 SGDLS, CDR2 YYNGEE. With 3 bases removed from V and 5 bases from J, the gap between germline ends came to 13 bases. This CDR3 reads CASSGTLPGDTQYF. The CDR3 DNA follows: TGTGCCAGCAGCGGGACTCTCCCCGGAGATACGCAGTATTTT.

The rearrangement uses TRBV11-1 and TRBJ2-1; no definite D call. Germline V CDR1 and CDR2: SGHAT, FQDESV (reference sequence). The V gene lost 7 bases and the J gene lost 9 bases, with 13 bases spanning the gap. The CDR3 totals 12 residues. CDR3 nucleotide sequence: TGTGCCAGCAACGGAGAGAACCCTGAGCAGTTCTTC. Protein sequence: CASNGENPEQFF. The entire variable domain, with the rest obtained from reference TRBV11-1 and TRBJ2-1, is as follows: EAEVAQSPRYKITEKSQAVAFWCDPISGHATLYWYRQILGQGPELLVQFQDESVVDDSQLPKDRFSAERLKGVDSTLKIQPAELGDSAMYLCASNGENPEQFFGPGTRLTVL.

The chain links TRBV29-1 to TRBJ1-1; the D gene is possibly TRBD1 (5 bases). The CDR3 totals 16 residues. Trimming took 8 bases from V and 6 from J, leaving 28 bases between them. Germline V lookup: CDR1 SQVTM, CDR2 ANQGSEA. In DNA, the CDR3 is TGCAGCACAGATAAGGGGTTTAGTCTCAGCCGTCCTGAAGCTTTCTTT. Translation gives CSTDKGFSLSRPEAFF. Full variable domain (remainder filled in from reference TRBV29-1 and TRBJ1-1): SAVISQKPSRDICQRGTSLTIQCQVDSQVTMMFWYRQQPGQSLTLIATANQGSEATYESGFVIDKFPISRPNLTFSTLTVSNMSPEDSSIYLCSTDKGFSLSRPEAFFGQGTRLTVV.

A few counts support this clonotype. Written as DNA, the CDR3 is TGCAGTGCTAGAGATCCCCTCGGTAGGCTAGCGGGAGGTTTTGCTGATACGCAGTATTTT. Protein: CSARDPLGRLAGGFADTQYF. The rearrangement links TRBV20-1 to TRBJ2-3, with 11 bases lining up with TRBD2. The CDR3 is 20 amino acids. Germline V CDR1 and CDR2: DFQATT, SNEGSKA (reference sequence). The ends lost 0 bases at V and 6 bases at J; junction bases unmatched: 20.

This clonotype was detected only a few times. This rearrangement joins TRBV20-1 to TRBJ2-3, with 12 nucleotides matching TRBD2. CDR1 DFQATT and CDR2 SNEGSKA come from the germline V gene (reference sequence). The CDR3 consists of 15 residues. CDR3 amino acids: CSTLASGRAGDTQYF. The CDR3 region has the DNA TGCAGCACCCTTGCTAGCGGGAGGGCAGGAGATACGCAGTATTTT.

In DNA, the CDR3 is TGTGCCAGCAGCCCCGGACTAGCGGGAGGGCCAGACGAGCAGTACTTC. Translating it yields CASSPGLAGGPDEQYF. The V gene is TRBV7-9, the J gene TRBJ2-7, with 15 bases that match TRBD2. V was clipped by 5 bases and J by 5 bases; unmatched bases: 7. Germline V gives CDR1 SEHNR, CDR2 FQNEAQ (reference sequence). This CDR3 is 16 amino acids long.

This clonotype came up a few times. V is TRBV18 and J is TRBJ1-4, with 9 bases lining up with TRBD1. CDR1 is KGHSH, CDR2 LQKENI, per germline. Trimming took 3 bases from V and 7 from J; bases not matched to a gene: 6. The CDR3 contains 15 residues. The CDR3 DNA reads TGTGCCAGCTCACCGGGACAGGGAGGATTTGAAAAACTGTTTTTT. This translates into CASSPGQGGFEKLFF.